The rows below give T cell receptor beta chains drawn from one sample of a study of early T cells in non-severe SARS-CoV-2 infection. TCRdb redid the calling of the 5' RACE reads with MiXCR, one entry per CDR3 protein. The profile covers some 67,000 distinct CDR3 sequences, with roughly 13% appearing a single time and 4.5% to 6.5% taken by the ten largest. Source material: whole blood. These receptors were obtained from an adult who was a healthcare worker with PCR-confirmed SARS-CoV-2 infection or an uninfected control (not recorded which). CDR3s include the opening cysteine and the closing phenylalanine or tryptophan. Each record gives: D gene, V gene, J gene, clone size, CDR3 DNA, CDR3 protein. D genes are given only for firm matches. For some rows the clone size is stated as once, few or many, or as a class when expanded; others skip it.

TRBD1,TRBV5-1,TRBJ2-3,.,TGCGCCAGCAGCGCGACAGGGCCAGATACGCAGTATTTT,CASSATGPDTQYF
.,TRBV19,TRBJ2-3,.,TGTGCCAGTAGTATGACTCCAAGCGGAGGTACGCAGTATTTT,CASSMTPSGGTQYF
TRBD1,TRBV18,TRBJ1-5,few,TGTGCCAGCTCACCTGATCTCGGGACAGGGGATGGCCAGCCCCAGCATTTT,CASSPDLGTGDGQPQHF
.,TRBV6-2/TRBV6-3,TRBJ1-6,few,TGTGCCAGCACGGGGGGGAAGGCCAATTCACCCCTCCACTTT,CASTGGKANSPLHF
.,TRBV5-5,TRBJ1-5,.,TGTGCCAGCAGCCTCAGGGGTAGCAATCAGCCCCAGCATTTT,CASSLRGSNQPQHF
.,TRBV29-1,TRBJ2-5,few,TGCAGCGTTGCAATGGCAGTACAAGAGACCCAGTACTTC,CSVAMAVQETQYF
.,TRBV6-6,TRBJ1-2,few,TGTGCCAGCAGTTACGTCGGGGACTATGGCTACACCTTC,CASSYVGDYGYTF
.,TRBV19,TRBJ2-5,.,TGTGCCAGTAGCCTGGTGGGACAACAAGAGACCCAGTACTTC,CASSLVGQQETQYF
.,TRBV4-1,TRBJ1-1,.,TGCGCCAGCAGGTGGCAACACGAAGCGAACACTGAAGCTTTCTTT,CASRWQHEANTEAFF
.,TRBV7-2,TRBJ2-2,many,TGTGCCAGCAGCCCGCAGGTGGTCTCCACCGGGGAGCTGTTTTTT,CASSPQVVSTGELFF
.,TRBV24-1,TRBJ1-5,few,TGTGCCACCAGTGACAGGGGTGGCAATCAGCCCCAGCATTTT,CATSDRGGNQPQHF
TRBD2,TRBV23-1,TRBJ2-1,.,TGCGCCAGCAGTCAACCAAACCCGGGACTAGCGGGAGGGACTGAGCAGTTCTTC,CASSQPNPGLAGGTEQFF
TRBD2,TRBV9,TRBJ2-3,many,TGTGCCAGCAGCACTCATAGCGGGGTTAGCACAGATACGCAGTATTTT,CASSTHSGVSTDTQYF
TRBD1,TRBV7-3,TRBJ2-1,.,TGTGCCAGCAGCGCGGGACAGGGCCCCAATGAGCAGTTCTTC,CASSAGQGPNEQFF
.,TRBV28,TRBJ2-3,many,TGTGCCAGCAGTCTAGCCCCAATCAGGGAGGGCACAGATACGCAGTATTTT,CASSLAPIREGTDTQYF
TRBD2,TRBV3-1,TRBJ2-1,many,TGTGCCAGCGGACCAACCGCAGGGACTAGCGGGGGGACCTACAATGAGCAGTTCTTC,CASGPTAGTSGGTYNEQFF
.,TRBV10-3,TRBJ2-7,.,TGTGCCATCAGTGAATTAGGGGAACTTTACGAGCAGTACTTC,CAISELGELYEQYF
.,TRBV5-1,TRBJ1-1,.,TGCGCCAGCAGCTTTATGGAAGGGGACACTGAAGCTTTCTTT,CASSFMEGDTEAFF
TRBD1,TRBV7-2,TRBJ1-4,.,TGTGCCAGCAACCCCAGCAGGGGGCCTAATGAAAAACTGTTTTTT,CASNPSRGPNEKLFF
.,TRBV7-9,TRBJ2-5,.,TGTGCCAGCAGCTTAGATTTGGTTACCCAGTACTTC,CASSLDLVTQYF
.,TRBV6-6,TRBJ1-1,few,TGTGCCAGCAGTTACTCACACCAGGCCAACACTGAAGCTTTCTTT,CASSYSHQANTEAFF
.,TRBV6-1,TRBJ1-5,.,TGTGCCAGCAGTAACGACAGGTTTCGGGCAAATCAGCCCCAGCATTTT,CASSNDRFRANQPQHF
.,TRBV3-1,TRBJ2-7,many,TGTGCCAGCAGCCAACAAGACGCCGAGCAGTACTTC,CASSQQDAEQYF
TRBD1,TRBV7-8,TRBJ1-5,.,TGTGCCAGCAGCGGGGACAGGGAATATCAGCCCCAGCATTTT,CASSGDREYQPQHF
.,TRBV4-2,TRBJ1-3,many,TGTGCCAGCAGCCAATGGGCCCAGAAGGGAAACACCATATATTTT,CASSQWAQKGNTIYF
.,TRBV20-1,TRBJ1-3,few,TGCAGTGCTAGAGATAAGGGTGCTGGAAACACCATATATTTT,CSARDKGAGNTIYF
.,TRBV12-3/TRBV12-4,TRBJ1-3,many,TGTGCCAGCAGTTTCCATTCTAGGAGGAGCGCTGGAAACACCATATATTTT,CASSFHSRRSAGNTIYF
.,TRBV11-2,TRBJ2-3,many,TGTGCCAGCAGCCCAGCGGCCCCTAGCACAGATACGCAGTATTTT,CASSPAAPSTDTQYF
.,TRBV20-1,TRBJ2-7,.,TGCAGTGCCGGACTCACGTACTACGAGCAGTACTTC,CSAGLTYYEQYF
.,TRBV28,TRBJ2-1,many,TGTGCCAGCAGTTTGCCCGGACATGAGCAGTTCTTC,CASSLPGHEQFF
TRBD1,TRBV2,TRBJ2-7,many,TGTGCCAGCAGTGCACAGGGGGCCTCCTACGAGCAGTACTTC,CASSAQGASYEQYF
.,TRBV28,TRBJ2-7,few,TGTGCCAGCAGTTCGACCCCCTCCTTC,CASSSTPSF
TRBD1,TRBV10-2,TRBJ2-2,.,TGCCCCAGCATGAAGACAGGGGGGGCGAACACCGGGGAGCTGTTTTTT,CPSMKTGGANTGELFF
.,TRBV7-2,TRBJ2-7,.,TGTGCCAGCAGCGTTTTGGATTGGACGGTCCACGAGCAGTACTTC,CASSVLDWTVHEQYF
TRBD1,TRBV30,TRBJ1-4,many,TGTGCCTGGCATCGGACAGGGAGTGGTGAAAAACTGTTTTTT,CAWHRTGSGEKLFF
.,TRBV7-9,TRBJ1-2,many,TGTGCCAGCAGCTTATCGCAGTTAGGCTACACCTTC,CASSLSQLGYTF
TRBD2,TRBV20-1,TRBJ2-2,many,TGCAGTGCAAGGACTAGCGGGAGTCACACCGGGGAGCTGTTTTTT,CSARTSGSHTGELFF
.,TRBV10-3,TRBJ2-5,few,TGTGCCATTGCCGCGGGGTTAGAGACCCAGTACTTC,CAIAAGLETQYF
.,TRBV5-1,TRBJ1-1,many,TGCGCCAGCAGCCTCGGTATCGGGTTCATGAACACTGAAGCTTTCTTT,CASSLGIGFMNTEAFF
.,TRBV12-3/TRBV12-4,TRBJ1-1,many,TGTGCCAGCAGTTCCCCGGGCGGATGGAACACTGAAGCTTTCTTT,CASSSPGGWNTEAFF
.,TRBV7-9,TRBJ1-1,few,TGTGCCAGCAGCTTAGGGGCGCAGGGGCTCACTGAAGCTTTCTTT,CASSLGAQGLTEAFF
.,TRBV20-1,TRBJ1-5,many,TGCAGTGCTGTTGGACGTAGTCAGCCCCAGCATTTT,CSAVGRSQPQHF